This passage covers 24 T cell receptor beta chains from one sample sequenced in a study of control samples from healthy donors and cancer patients. The table came from immunoSEQ multiplex PCR; TCRdb's copy has only in-frame clones and leaves some out. Found here are about 130,000 clones, 88% of them singletons; the top ten hold about 3.2%. Sequencing was carried out using blood. The receptors come from a man between 45 and 60 years old in good health.

The gene calls are TRBV27 and TRBJ1-4; 7 nucleotides match TRBD1. V shed 8 bases, J shed 4 bases, and the junction held 4 bases outside the gene matches. This CDR3 contains 13 residues. In germline, CDR1 is MNHEY, CDR2 SMNVEV (reference sequence). The CDR3 here is CASRDRNNEKLFF. The DNA for the CDR3 is TGTGCCAGCCGGGACAGAAATAATGAAAAACTGTTTTTT.

J is TRBJ1-4 and V is TRBV10-3; TRBD1 aligns across 10 bases. With V trimmed by 10 bases and J by 7 bases, 9 bases remained unmatched. Germline V CDR1 and CDR2: ENHRY, SYGVKD. This CDR3 is built from 14 residues. CDR3 in DNA: TGTGCCACCCGAACGGACAGGGGGGGTGAAAAACTGTTTTTT. It specifies CATRTDRGGEKLFF.

The CDR3, as DNA: TGCGCCAGCAGCTTGGGCCGGGGTATAGGGGCCCTCCGTGAAAAACTGTTTTTT. This gives the protein CASSLGRGIGALREKLFF. The chain is built from TRBV5-1 and TRBJ1-4; tentatively, D is TRBD1 (5 bases). This CDR3 spans 18 amino acids. Germline loops: CDR1 SGHRS, CDR2 YFSETQ. Trimming stripped 0 bases from V and 7 bases from J, with 22 bases between.

This clone was observed a few times. J is TRBJ1-2 and V is TRBV18; 7 nucleotides agree with TRBD1. The CDR3 has 13 residues. Germline V lookup: CDR1 KGHSH, CDR2 LQKENI. V shed 8 bases, J shed 2 bases, and the junction held 5 bases outside the gene matches. In DNA, the CDR3 is TGTGCCAGCACGACAGGGAGGAACTATGGCTACACCTTC. Translation gives CASTTGRNYGYTF.

CDR3 sequence (DNA): TGTGCCAGCACCACCCACGGGGCAACTAATGAAAAACTGTTTTTT. Amino acids: CASTTHGATNEKLFF. The V call is TRBV9, the J call TRBJ1-4; no definite D call. The CDR3 consists of 15 residues. Germline loops: CDR1 SGDLS, CDR2 YYNGEE. V shed 6 bases and J shed 0 bases, with 12 bases lying between them.

Here the CDR3 reads CASSYSSTNEKLFF. The CDR3 nucleotides are TGTGCCAGCAGTTACTCGTCCACTAATGAAAAACTGTTTTTT. The rearrangement links TRBV6-6 to TRBJ1-4; D not certain. With 0 bases removed from V and 2 bases from J, the gap between germline ends came to 4 bases. The CDR3 runs to 14 residues. Germline V CDR1 and CDR2: MNHNY, SVGAGI (reference sequence).

This clone has a handful of counts. The chain combines TRBV18 with TRBJ2-4, with D possibly being TRBD1 (6 bases). V gave up 6 bases and J gave up 0 bases, with 15 bases separating them. The CDR3 extends over 16 amino acids. Germline values: CDR1 KGHSH, CDR2 LQKENI. CDR3 bases: TGTGCCAGCTCCCTCGGGACAACTCTAGCCAAAAACATTCAGTACTTC. Translation: CASSLGTTLAKNIQYF.

This clone appeared a single time. This chain uses TRBV20-1 with TRBJ2-7; the D gene is possibly TRBD1 (6 bases). The CDR3 runs to 11 residues. Trimming left V 4 bases short and J 4 bases short, with 8 bases between. In germline, CDR1 is DFQATT, CDR2 SNEGSKA (reference sequence). This CDR3 reads CSANREYEQYF. The CDR3 DNA follows: TGCAGTGCTAACAGGGAATACGAGCAGTACTTC.

The gene calls are TRBV5-4 and TRBJ2-2; no clear D. V lost 3 bases to trimming and J lost 6 bases, with 15 bases between them. Germline assignment: CDR1 SGHNT and CDR2 YYREEE (reference sequence). This CDR3 comprises 15 residues. The CDR3 loop is CASSSAWSGAGELFF. CDR3 nucleotides: TGTGCCAGCAGCTCGGCATGGTCCGGAGCCGGGGAGCTGTTTTTT.

The genes are TRBV7-8 and TRBJ1-5, with 9 bases that match TRBD1. The CDR3 contains 16 residues. CDR1 is SGHVS, CDR2 FQNEAQ, per germline. Trimming cost V 2 bases and J 7 bases; bases outside gene matches: 9. As DNA, the CDR3 is TGTGCCAGCAGCTTAAATATTCGACAGGGGGGCCAGCCCCAGCATTTT. This gives the protein CASSLNIRQGGQPQHF.

This clone was detected only once. This chain links TRBV19 with TRBJ2-7; TRBD2 matches 9 bases. The CDR3 sequence is 15 residues long. The junction had 6 bases not matched to a gene; V was cut back by 4 bases and J by 2 bases. Germline CDR1 reads LNHDA; CDR2 reads SQIVND (reference sequence). The CDR3, as DNA: TGTGCCAGTAGTACAGGACTAGCGCTCACCTACGAGCAGTACTTC. Translation: CASSTGLALTYEQYF.

This chain links TRBV7-9 with TRBJ2-5; 15 positions agree with TRBD2. Germline CDR1 and CDR2: SEHNR and FQNEAQ (reference sequence). Trimming at V came to 3 bases and at J to 2 bases, leaving 7 bases not matched to a gene. CDR3 length: 18 residues. As DNA, the CDR3 is TGTGCCAGCAGCTTGGGACTAGCGGGGGGCAGACATCAAGAGACCCAGTACTTC. It specifies CASSLGLAGGRHQETQYF.

This clone was seen a single time. The chain recombines TRBV19 with TRBJ1-6; D may be TRBD1 (6 bases). V dropped 5 bases and J dropped 5 bases, with 13 bases sitting between them. The CDR3 consists of 15 residues. Germline V lookup: CDR1 LNHDA, CDR2 SQIVND (reference sequence). As DNA, the CDR3 is TGTGCCAGTAGTCAGCGCTCAGGGGATAATTCACCCCTCCACTTT. As protein: CASSQRSGDNSPLHF.

This clone was seen just once. The chain uses TRBV11-2 and TRBJ2-5; possible D gene TRBD2, 5 bases. Germline values: CDR1 SGHAT, CDR2 FQNNGV. V gave up 4 bases and J gave up 5 bases, with 17 bases separating them. The CDR3 sequence is 15 residues long. Here the CDR3 reads CASSSISVGWETQYF. The CDR3 nucleotides are TGTGCCAGCAGCTCAATTAGCGTAGGTTGGGAGACCCAGTACTTC. The whole variable domain, filled in from reference TRBV11-2 and TRBJ2-5, reads EAGVAQSPRYKIIEKRQSVAFWCNPISGHATLYWYQQILGQGPKLLIQFQNNGVVDDSQLPKDRFSAERLKGVDSTLKIQPAKLEDSAVYLCASSSISVGWETQYFGPGTRLLVL.

This chain connects TRBV4-1 to TRBJ1-2, with D unresolved. The germline CDR1 and CDR2 sequences are MGHRA and YSYEKL. V gave up 4 bases and J gave up 2 bases, with 11 bases separating them. CDR3 length: 14 residues. CDR3 nucleotide sequence: TGCGCCAGCAGCCGCCACAAGGAAAACTATGGCTACACCTTC. It is translated as CASSRHKENYGYTF.

The CDR3 is CASSSDGLGTQYF. In DNA form, the CDR3 reads TGTGCCAGCTCGTCCGACGGGCTTGGGACCCAGTACTTC. The V gene is TRBV2, the J gene TRBJ2-5, with no clear D. The V gene's germline CDR1 is SNHLY and CDR2 FYNNEI. There are 13 residues in the CDR3. Trimming left V 8 bases short and J 7 bases short, with 17 bases between.

The rearrangement joins TRBV21-1 to TRBJ1-6. TRBV21-1 is reported as a pseudogene. The CDR3 has 13 amino acids. The DNA of the CDR3 is TGTGCCTTAAACCGCGGAGGCCATTCACCCCTCCACTTT. This sequence encodes CALNRGGHSPLHF.

The rearrangement links TRBV12-3 or TRBV12-4 to TRBJ1-1, with D unclear. CDR3 size: 11 residues. V was trimmed by 6 bases and J by 8 bases, leaving 10 bases between them. Written as DNA, the CDR3 is TGTGCCAGCAGCCTGAGGAGGGAAGCTTTCTTT. Amino acids: CASSLRREAFF.

The chain links TRBV7-8 to TRBJ1-6; no clear D gene. The germline V gene encodes CDR1 SGHVS and CDR2 FQNEAQ. CDR3 size: 17 residues. The germline V and J ends were trimmed by 1 base and 0 bases, with 10 bases remaining between them. The CDR3 loop reads CASSLEFGSSYNSPLHF. As DNA, the CDR3 is TGTGCCAGCAGCTTAGAATTCGGGAGCTCCTATAATTCACCCCTCCACTTT.

Here the CDR3 reads CASAKGTALQETQYF. For the CDR3, the DNA is TGTGCTAGCGCTAAAGGGACAGCCCTCCAAGAGACCCAGTACTTC. The rearrangement joins TRBV7-7 to TRBJ2-5; TRBD1 matches 7 bases. The CDR3 loop spans 15 amino acids. The germline V gene has CDR1 SSHAT and CDR2 FNYEAQ (reference sequence).

This chain uses TRBV3-1 (or the pseudogene TRBV3-2) with TRBJ1-5; 9 bases line up with TRBD1. The V gene's germline CDR1 is LGHDT and CDR2 YNNKEL (reference sequence). CDR3 size: 14 residues. Trimming at V came to 2 bases and at J to 5 bases, leaving 1 base not matched to a gene. CDR3 loop: CASSQWTGDQPQHF. In nucleotides, the CDR3 is TGTGCCAGCAGCCAATGGACAGGGGATCAGCCCCAGCATTTT.

The chain links TRBV5-6 to TRBJ1-2; perhaps TRBD1 as D (6 bases). This CDR3 spans 16 amino acids. Germline lookup yields CDR1 SGHDT and CDR2 YYEEEE. V was pared by 1 base and J by 2 bases, with 15 bases between. CDR3 loop: CASSLTGMATNYGYTF. Written as DNA, the CDR3 is TGTGCCAGCAGCTTGACAGGGATGGCGACGAACTATGGCTACACCTTC.

The chain is built from TRBV7-9 and TRBJ1-4; 8 bases map to TRBD1. CDR1 and CDR2 (germline): SEHNR, FQNEAQ (reference sequence). Unmatched junction bases numbered 8, after V lost 4 bases and J lost 4 bases. The CDR3 sequence is 16 residues long. The CDR3: CASSSGQARDNEKLFF. Written as DNA, the CDR3 is TGTGCCAGCAGCTCGGGACAGGCGCGGGATAATGAAAAACTGTTTTTT. Based on the CDR3 plus reference TRBV7-9 and TRBJ1-4, the full variable domain is DTGVSQNPRHKITKRGQNVTFRCDPISEHNRLYWYRQTLGQGPEFLTYFQNEAQLEKSRLLSDRFSAERPKGSFSTLEIQRTEQGDSAMYLCASSSGQARDNEKLFFGSGTQLSVL.

V is TRBV15 and J is TRBJ2-3; 7 positions agree with TRBD2. The CDR3 runs to 19 residues. Germline lookup yields CDR1 LNHNV and CDR2 YYDKDF (reference sequence). V shed 0 bases and J 2 bases; nucleotides not matched to a gene: 14. DNA for the CDR3: TGTGCCACCAGCAGAGATGGTGGCCGCCTAGCGGAACTCACAGATACGCAGTATTTT. It is translated as CATSRDGGRLAELTDTQYF.